The 24 T cell receptor beta chains given below trace back to one sample, sequenced in a study of T cells in Graves' hyperthyroidism and ophthalmopathy. Amplification of TCR beta CDR3 regions used RNA as the template. Primed by the HTBI set, a first-round RT-PCR was run on the TCR CDR3. One entry per CDR3 protein, called by TCRdb with MiXCR from the multiplex PCR reads. The sample lists fewer than 400,000 distinct CDR3 sequences, 20% to 25% occurring once. The sample was blood. These receptors originate from a man over 45 with Graves' hyperthyroidism.

This clonotype appeared many times. The rearrangement uses TRBV2 and TRBJ2-3, with D perhaps TRBD2 (5 bases). CDR3 length equals 14 residues. Trimming shortened V by 7 bases and J by 5 bases, and 16 bases separated the two germline ends. Germline V gives CDR1 SNHLY, CDR2 FYNNEI. DNA for the CDR3: TGTGCCAGCAAACTGCACGACGGAGGAGATACGCAGTATTTT. Its protein product is CASKLHDGGDTQYF.

In this sample, this clonotype turned up a few times. This chain uses TRBV20-1 with TRBJ1-5; maybe TRBD1 (5 bases). Germline V gene sequence: CDR1 DFQATT, CDR2 SNEGSKA (reference sequence). Trimming removed 3 bases at V and 3 bases at J, with 12 bases between. This CDR3 is 14 amino acids long. The CDR3 protein is CSASPDSLNQPQHF. The CDR3 bases are TGCAGTGCTAGCCCCGACAGCCTCAATCAGCCCCAGCATTTT.

The V and J genes are TRBV6-6 and TRBJ1-3; D gene ambiguous. The CDR3 sequence is 16 residues long. The germline V gene encodes CDR1 MNHNY and CDR2 SVGAGI (reference sequence). Trimming removed 2 bases from V and 0 bases from J, with 11 bases in between. CDR3 amino acids: CASSYARPSSGNTIYF. CDR3 DNA: TGTGCCAGCAGTTACGCAAGACCGAGCTCTGGAAACACCATATATTTT.

This clonotype was seen a few times. The CDR3 nucleotides are TGTGCCTGGAGTGTATCGGAAGAGACCCAGTACTTC. Its protein is CAWSVSEETQYF. The chain combines TRBV30 with TRBJ2-5, with D uncertain. The germline V and J ends were trimmed by 0 bases and 3 bases, with 5 bases remaining between them. The CDR3 is made up of 12 amino acids. Germline CDR1 reads GTSNPN; CDR2 reads SVGIG (reference sequence). The variable domain in full, completed from reference TRBV30 and TRBJ2-5, reads SQTIHQWPATLVQPVGSPLSLECTVEGTSNPNLYWYRQAAGRGLQLLFYSVGIGQISSEVPQNLSASRPQDRQFILSSKKLLLSDSGFYLCAWSVSEETQYFGPGTRLLVL.

At least ten counts were recorded for this clonotype. The chain is built from TRBV12-3 or TRBV12-4 and TRBJ2-3, with TRBD2 as a possible D gene (6 bases). Trimming stripped 7 bases from V and 0 bases from J, with 14 bases between. CDR3 size: 15 residues. CDR3 DNA: TGTGCCAGCACCCAGACTAGAGCTAGCACAGATACGCAGTATTTT. Encoded protein: CASTQTRASTDTQYF.

This clonotype was recorded at least ten times. The V gene is TRBV2, the J gene TRBJ1-2; the D gene is possibly TRBD1 (5 bases). The CDR3 contains 16 residues. V lost 1 base and J 4 bases, leaving 16 bases between the germline ends. CDR1 and CDR2 (germline): SNHLY, FYNNEI. The CDR3 region is CASSEGGSSGLYGYTF. DNA of the CDR3: TGTGCCAGCAGTGAAGGGGGATCCTCGGGACTCTATGGCTACACCTTC.

This clonotype showed up just a few times. The J gene is TRBJ2-2, the V gene TRBV7-3, with D unresolved. Trimming left V 2 bases short and J 1 base short, with 5 bases between. This CDR3 is 14 amino acids long. Germline CDR1 and CDR2: SGHTA and FQGTGA. The CDR3 loop reads CASSLFRNTGELFF. CDR3 sequence (DNA): TGTGCCAGCAGCTTATTTAGGAACACCGGGGAGCTGTTTTTT.

This clonotype was recorded a few times. The chain employs TRBV28 and TRBJ2-1; 8 nucleotides line up with TRBD1. CDR3 length: 16 residues. Germline V gene lookup returns CDR1 MDHEN and CDR2 SYDVKM. J was trimmed by 7 bases and V by 3 bases; bases with no gene match: 11. CDR3 amino acids: CASSFETGEKINEQFF. The DNA for the CDR3 is TGTGCCAGCAGTTTTGAGACAGGGGAAAAGATTAATGAGCAGTTCTTC.

This clonotype was observed a handful of times. The chain combines TRBV7-3 with TRBJ2-3; D not certain. The CDR3 has 15 amino acids. CDR1 and CDR2 from the germline V gene are SGHTA and FQGTGA. Trimming removed 2 bases at V and 4 bases at J, with 13 bases between. The CDR3 sequence: CASSLSPASSDTQYF. In DNA, the CDR3 is TGTGCCAGCAGCTTATCCCCGGCATCATCAGATACGCAGTATTTT.

The rearrangement links TRBV7-6 to TRBJ1-3, with 8 bases that match TRBD1. The V gene's germline CDR1 is SGHVS and CDR2 FNYEAQ. Trimming cost V 5 bases and J 4 bases; bases outside gene matches: 10. CDR3 size: 16 residues. The CDR3 is CASSPGQGLSGNTIYF. For the CDR3, the DNA is TGTGCCAGCAGCCCAGGACAGGGACTTTCGGGAAACACCATATATTTT.

V usage is TRBV5-6 and J usage is TRBJ2-3; 7 positions match TRBD1. CDR3 length: 14 residues. J lost 2 bases, V lost 4 bases, and 4 bases had no gene match. Germline values: CDR1 SGHDT, CDR2 YYEEEE. CDR3 amino acids: CASSTGQLTDTQYF. Written as DNA, the CDR3 is TGTGCCAGCAGCACGGGACAGCTCACAGATACGCAGTATTTT.

This rearrangement joins TRBV18 to TRBJ2-5; D is perhaps TRBD1 or TRBD2 (5 bases each). Germline V lookup: CDR1 KGHSH, CDR2 LQKENI. CDR3 length: 14 amino acids. Trimming left V 3 bases short and J 4 bases short, with 12 bases between. CDR3 in DNA: TGTGCCAGCTCACCGAGAGGGGCCCGAGAGACCCAGTACTTC. Translating it yields CASSPRGARETQYF.

This clonotype was picked up many times. The V and J genes are TRBV7-3 and TRBJ2-1; D might be TRBD2 (6 bases). The CDR3 is 14 residues long. V was clipped by 6 bases and J by 5 bases, with 14 bases between them. The germline gives CDR1 SGHTA, CDR2 FQGTGA. CDR3 nucleotide sequence: TGTGCCAGCAGGGAGGGGACGCGCAACAATGAGCAGTTCTTC. Encoded protein: CASREGTRNNEQFF.

CDR3 region: CASSKPAGFVGADTQYF. The CDR3 nucleotides read TGTGCCAGTAGTAAACCAGCAGGGTTCGTCGGGGCAGATACGCAGTATTTT. The chain combines TRBV19 with TRBJ2-3, with D perhaps matching TRBD1 or TRBD2 (5 bases each). CDR1 and CDR2 from the germline V gene are LNHDA and SQIVND (reference sequence). The V end was cut by 4 bases, the J end by 4 bases, with 21 bases between. This CDR3 comprises 17 residues.

Points on this clonotype: A clone one base away is much larger, so this may be a read error. This CDR3 reads CANSLGQDPNEQFF. CDR3 coding DNA: TGTGCCAACAGCTTGGGTCAGGATCCCAATGAGCAGTTCTTC. The chain links TRBV5-5 to TRBJ2-1; D uncertain. The CDR3 consists of 14 residues. CDR1 and CDR2 from the germline V gene are SGHKS and YYEKEE (reference sequence).

This clonotype was counted at least ten times. This chain joins TRBV7-3 and TRBJ2-3; 15 nucleotides agree with TRBD2. Trimming cost V 0 bases and J 4 bases; bases outside gene matches: 8. The length of the CDR3 is 19 residues. Germline CDR1 SGHTA, CDR2 FQGTGA. CDR3 amino acids: CASSLTPGGLAGGADTQYF. The DNA of the CDR3 is TGTGCCAGCAGCTTAACTCCTGGGGGACTAGCGGGAGGCGCAGATACGCAGTATTTT.

This clonotype has a handful of counts. The chain combines TRBV19 with TRBJ2-7; D unclear. The CDR3 contains 13 residues. V was trimmed by 3 bases and J by 7 bases, leaving 13 bases between them. Per germline, CDR1 LNHDA and CDR2 SQIVND (reference sequence). Here the CDR3 DNA reads TGTGCCAGTAGTATCTCCAGACCTGGAGAGCAGTACTTC. Its translation: CASSISRPGEQYF. The full variable domain, with the rest looked up from reference TRBV19 and TRBJ2-7, is DGGITQSPKYLFRKEGQNVTLSCEQNLNHDAMYWYRQDPGQGLRLIYYSQIVNDFQKGDIAEGYSVSREKKESFPLTVTSAQKNPTAFYLCASSISRPGEQYFGPGTRLTVT.

The sample holds many counts of this clonotype. This rearrangement joins TRBV5-1 to TRBJ2-3, with TRBD2 matching over 14 bases. V dropped 2 bases and J dropped 6; count of bases not matched to a gene: 5. The germline V gene encodes CDR1 SGHRS and CDR2 YFSETQ. CDR3 length: 16 amino acids. The CDR3 sequence: CASSLGLAGGYDTQYF. The CDR3 DNA reads TGCGCCAGCAGCTTAGGACTAGCGGGAGGCTATGATACGCAGTATTTT.

This clonotype was observed a handful of times. This chain joins TRBV28 and TRBJ2-4; D might be TRBD2 (5 bases). Germline lookup yields CDR1 MDHEN and CDR2 SYDVKM. The CDR3 has 14 amino acids. Trimming took off 5 bases at V and 0 bases at J, with 8 bases between the two ends. The CDR3, as DNA: TGTGCCAGCAGTCCCGGGATAGCCAAAAACATTCAGTACTTC. This translates into CASSPGIAKNIQYF.

There are a few counts of this clonotype. This chain connects TRBV3-1 to TRBJ1-6, with D perhaps matching TRBD1 (5 bases). Trimming stripped 3 bases from V and 10 bases from J, with 19 bases between. Germline V lookup: CDR1 LGHDT, CDR2 YNNKEL (reference sequence). The CDR3 is 16 residues long. CDR3 nucleotide sequence: TGTGCCAGCAGCCAGGGTACGACAGTTTCAGGCTCACCCCTCCACTTT. It encodes CASSQGTTVSGSPLHF.

The chain uses TRBV5-4 and TRBJ1-1, with a tentative D call TRBD1 (6 bases). This CDR3 has 14 amino acids. The V and J ends lost 5 bases and 1 base respectively, with 12 bases between them. Germline lookup yields CDR1 SGHNT and CDR2 YYREEE (reference sequence). The CDR3 sequence is CASRTGATNTEAFF. CDR3 DNA sequence: TGTGCCAGCAGAACGGGGGCGACGAACACTGAAGCTTTCTTT.

The CDR3, as DNA: TGTGCCAGCAGTACTGAAAAGAACACTGAAGCTTTCTTT. Protein product: CASSTEKNTEAFF. V and J are TRBV6-1 and TRBJ1-1; D is ambiguous. The CDR3 length is 13 residues. CDR1 and CDR2 from the germline V gene are MNHNS and SASEGT. V dropped 5 bases and J dropped 1 base, with 8 bases sitting between them.

Comments on this clonotype: Since a much larger clone is just one base distant, this may be a read error. The chain couples TRBV7-9 to TRBJ2-7, with D tentatively TRBD1 or TRBD2 (6 bases each). Germline CDR1 is SEHNR and CDR2 is FQNEAQ (reference sequence). This CDR3 comprises 14 residues. The ends were cut back, 1 base at V and 7 bases at J, with 14 bases in the middle. CDR3 in amino acids: CASSLEGGGDEQYF. Here the CDR3 DNA reads TGTGCCAGCAGCTTAGAGGGGGGCGGTGATGAGCAGTACTTC. Variable domain in full (rest from reference TRBV7-9 and TRBJ2-7): DTGVSQNPRHKITKRGQNVTFRCDPISEHNRLYWYRQTLGQGPEFLTYFQNEAQLEKSRLLSDRFSAERPKGSFSTLEIQRTEQGDSAMYLCASSLEGGGDEQYFGPGTRLTVT.

This chain joins TRBV18 and TRBJ2-7; perhaps TRBD1 as D (6 bases). CDR1 is KGHSH, CDR2 LQKENI, per germline. Trimming removed 0 bases from V and 3 bases from J, with 12 bases in between. The CDR3 contains 15 residues. As DNA, the CDR3 is TGTGCCAGCTCACCACCGGGACACGGAGTCTACGAGCAGTACTTC. It yields the protein CASSPPGHGVYEQYF. Drawing the rest from reference TRBV18 and TRBJ2-7, the complete variable domain is NAGVMQNPRHLVRRRGQEARLRCSPMKGHSHVYWYRQLPEEGLKFMVYLQKENIIDESGMPKERFSAEFPKEGPSILRIQQVVRGDSAAYFCASSPPGHGVYEQYFGPGTRLTVT.